The present TCR beta chain was sequenced within a study of OX40 agonist ivuxolimab in advanced cancers. Overall study: Patients were roughly 83% male with ages roughly 23 to 85, mean approximately 58. There were three patients with partial responses, one having hepatocellular carcinoma and two cutaneous melanoma.

TCRdb's copy holds only in-frame clones and misses some; the assay was immunoSEQ multiplex PCR. The data contain fewer than 20,000 clones, about four fifths of them singletons. This clone is categorized as medium-sized. Its antigen is undetermined. The CDR3 has 17 residues. From germline, CDR1 is MNHNS and CDR2 SASEGT. V shed 2 bases and J 0 bases; nucleotides not matched to a gene: 8. Broader study findings: Both blood CD4+ and CD8+ T cells showed clonal growth by week 6 at 0.1 to 3.0 mg/kg.

This material consisted of CD4+ or CD8+ T cells sorted from blood, taken in a trial of the OX40 agonist ivuxolimab. This clonotype originated in an adult with an advanced solid tumor such as melanoma, head and neck, liver or kidney cancer. The J gene is TRBJ2-3, the V gene TRBV6-1; 7 nucleotides agree with TRBD2. The CDR3 loop is CASSEWAGVDSTDTQYF. The CDR3 DNA sequence: TGTGCCAGCAGTGAATGGGCGGGAGTAGATAGCACAGATACGCAGTATTTT.